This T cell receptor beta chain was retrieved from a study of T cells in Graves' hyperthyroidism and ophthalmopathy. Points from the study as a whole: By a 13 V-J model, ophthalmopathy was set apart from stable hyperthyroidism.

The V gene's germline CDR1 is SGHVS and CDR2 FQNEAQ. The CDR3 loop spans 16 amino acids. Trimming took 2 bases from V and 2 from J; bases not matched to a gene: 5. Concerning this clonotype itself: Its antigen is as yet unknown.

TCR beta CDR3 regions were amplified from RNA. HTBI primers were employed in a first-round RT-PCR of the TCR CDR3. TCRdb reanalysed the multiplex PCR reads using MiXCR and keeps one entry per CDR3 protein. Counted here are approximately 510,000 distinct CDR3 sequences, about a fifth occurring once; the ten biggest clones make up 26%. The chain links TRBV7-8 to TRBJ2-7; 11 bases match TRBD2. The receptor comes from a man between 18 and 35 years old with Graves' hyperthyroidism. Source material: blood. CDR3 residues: CASSLNVAGGPYEQYF. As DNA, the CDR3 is TGTGCCAGCAGCTTAAATGTAGCGGGAGGGCCCTACGAGCAGTACTTC.